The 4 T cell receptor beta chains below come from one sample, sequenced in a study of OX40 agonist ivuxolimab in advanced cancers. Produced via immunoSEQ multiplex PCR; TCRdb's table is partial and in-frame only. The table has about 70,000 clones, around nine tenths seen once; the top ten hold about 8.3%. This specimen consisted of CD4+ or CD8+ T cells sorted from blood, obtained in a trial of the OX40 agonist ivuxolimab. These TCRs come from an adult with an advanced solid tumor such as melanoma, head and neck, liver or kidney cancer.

The chain's CDR3 is CASSEEPQGAGQFF. The DNA of the CDR3 is TGTGCCAGCAGTGAAGAGCCCCAGGGGGCGGGGCAGTTCTTC. The chain has TRBV2 and TRBJ2-1, with TRBD1 matching 8 bases. The CDR3 extends over 14 amino acids. The V and J ends lost 1 base and 12 bases, in that order; junction bases with no gene match: 8. Germline lookup yields CDR1 SNHLY and CDR2 FYNNEI.

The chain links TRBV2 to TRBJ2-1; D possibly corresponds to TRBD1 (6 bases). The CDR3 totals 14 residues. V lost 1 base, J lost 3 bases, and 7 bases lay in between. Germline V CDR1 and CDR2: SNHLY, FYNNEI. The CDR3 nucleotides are TGTGCCAGCAGTGAAGGGGGGCTCTACAATGAGCAGTTCTTC. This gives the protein CASSEGGLYNEQFF.

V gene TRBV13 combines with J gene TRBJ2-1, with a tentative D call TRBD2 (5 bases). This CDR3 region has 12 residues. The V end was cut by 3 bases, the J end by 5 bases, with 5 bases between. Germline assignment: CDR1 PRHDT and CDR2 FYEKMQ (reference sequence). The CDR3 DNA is TGTGCCAGCAGCTTGACTAACAATGAGCAGTTCTTC. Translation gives CASSLTNNEQFF.

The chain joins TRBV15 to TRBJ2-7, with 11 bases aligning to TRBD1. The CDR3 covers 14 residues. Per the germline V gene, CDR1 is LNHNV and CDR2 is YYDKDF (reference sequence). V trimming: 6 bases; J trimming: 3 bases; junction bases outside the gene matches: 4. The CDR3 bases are TGTGCCACCAGTCCCGGGACAGGGGGCTACGAGCAGTACTTC. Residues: CATSPGTGGYEQYF.